These T cell receptor beta chains were read from a single sample in a study of T cell responses to AZD1222 COVID-19 vaccine. Clones were read by immunoSEQ multiplex PCR, and TCRdb kept only the in-frame ones, dropping some. The sample consists of more than 60,000 clones, 70% to 85% of them appearing once. The sample was peripheral blood, taken on day 0 of AZD1222 vaccination. These receptors were taken from an adult in good health. CDR3s include the opening cysteine and the closing phenylalanine or tryptophan. The D gene is left open where the match is weak. The size of a clone is reported for some rows only, either as once, few or many, or as a class for expanded clones.

cdr3_nt cdr3_aa clone_size d_call j_call v_call
TGTGCCAGCAGCCCTCCTACAGGAGGTCAAGAGACCCAGTACTTC CASSPPTGGQETQYF . . TRBJ2-5 TRBV5-4
TGCGCCAGCAGCGCCGGGACAGCCTCTGGAAACACCATATATTTT CASSAGTASGNTIYF . TRBD1 TRBJ1-3 TRBV5-1
TGTGCCAGCAGCGTGGGGACTAGCGGAGAAGAGACCCAGTACTTC CASSVGTSGEETQYF once TRBD2 TRBJ2-5 TRBV7-8
TGTGCCAGCAGCTCTGTATACGGTCGCACCGGGGAGCTGTTTTTT CASSSVYGRTGELFF . . TRBJ2-2 TRBV11-2
TGTGCCAGCAGTTTCGGCAGCACAGATACGCAGTATTTT CASSFGSTDTQYF . . TRBJ2-3 TRBV12-3/TRBV12-4
TGTGCCATCGGGGTGGGGCCCAATTCACCCCTCCACTTT CAIGVGPNSPLHF . . TRBJ1-6 TRBV19
TGCGCCAGCAGCCAGGGGACAGGGGGCGCCCCCGGGGAGCTGTTTTTT CASSQGTGGAPGELFF . TRBD1 TRBJ2-2 TRBV4-3
TGTGCCAGCAGTTATTTTCCAGGTAGTGAGCAGTTCTTC CASSYFPGSEQFF once . TRBJ2-1 TRBV7-9
TGTGCCAGCAGCTTAGGACTAGGAGAGACCCAGTACTTC CASSLGLGETQYF . . TRBJ2-5 TRBV11-3
TGTGCCACCAGCCGCCCGATTAACCCGCAGGGGATACGGGGCTACACCTTC CATSRPINPQGIRGYTF . . TRBJ1-2 TRBV15
TGTGCCAGCACAAGGGGGAGTGTAAGCACAGATACGCAGTATTTT CASTRGSVSTDTQYF once . TRBJ2-3 TRBV25-1
TGTGCCAGCAGTTTATTTAGCACAGATACGCAGTATTTT CASSLFSTDTQYF few . TRBJ2-3 TRBV27
TGTGCCAGCAGCCTACAGGGGAGGGACACTGAAGCTTTCTTT CASSLQGRDTEAFF . TRBD1 TRBJ1-1 TRBV2
TGTGCCAGCAGTCCCAACAGGGGAGTCTACGAGCAGTACTTC CASSPNRGVYEQYF . TRBD1 TRBJ2-7 TRBV6-5
TGTGCCAGTAGTATAGGGACCGGGACACAAGCTTTCTTT CASSIGTGTQAFF . . TRBJ1-1 TRBV19
TGTGCCAGCAGCGAACGACAGAGTCTTCACTCTGGAAACACCATATATTTT CASSERQSLHSGNTIYF . . TRBJ1-3 TRBV7-9
TGTGCCAGCAGCCCCCAAGGGACACCACGGGCGACTGAAGCTTTCTTT CASSPQGTPRATEAFF few . TRBJ1-1 TRBV9
TGTGCCAGCAGTTTAAGGGCCGTAGGGCAGCAGTTCTTC CASSLRAVGQQFF . . TRBJ2-1 TRBV28
TGCAGCGTCTACGACCTCGAGCAGTACTTC CSVYDLEQYF once . TRBJ2-7 TRBV29-1
TGTGCCTGGAGAGGACAGACATTCGATGAAAAACTGTTTTTT CAWRGQTFDEKLFF once . TRBJ1-4 TRBV30
TGTGCCAGTTCAAACGGACAGATCGGTCAGCCCCAGCATTTT CASSNGQIGQPQHF . . TRBJ1-5 TRBV19
TGTGCCAGCTCACCATCTGGGGCCAACGTCCTGACTTTC CASSPSGANVLTF . . TRBJ2-6 TRBV18
TGTGCCAGCAGTTACACCAAACTAGCGGGGGAATACGAGCAGTACTTC CASSYTKLAGEYEQYF once TRBD2 TRBJ2-7 TRBV6-5
TGTGCCAGCAGCTCTGGGGCGAAGGAGACCCAGTACTTC CASSSGAKETQYF . . TRBJ2-5 TRBV13
TGCGCCAGCAGCCAAGATCATGAGAACACCATATATTTT CASSQDHENTIYF . . TRBJ1-3 TRBV4-3
TGTGCCAGTTTTACCGGGGATGGCTACACCTTC CASFTGDGYTF . . TRBJ1-2 TRBV2
TGTGCCAGCAGCTTATTGGAGGTCATAAGAACCAATGAGCAGTTCTTC CASSLLEVIRTNEQFF . . TRBJ2-1 TRBV7-8
TGTGCCAGCAGCCAGACCCTCCGGGCGGAGGAGTCCACAGATACGCAGTATTTT CASSQTLRAEESTDTQYF . . TRBJ2-3 TRBV11-2
TGTGCCAGCAGCCAAGTATGGGGCAGGGGGCTTTTGTCCGGGGAGCTGTTTTTT CASSQVWGRGLLSGELFF . TRBD1 TRBJ2-2 TRBV3-1/TRBV3-2
TGCGCCAGCAGCTTGGACTTCTCCTACGAGCAGTACTTC CASSLDFSYEQYF once . TRBJ2-7 TRBV5-1
TGCGCCAGCAGCTTAGGGGATGGGGACATTCAGTACTTC CASSLGDGDIQYF . . TRBJ2-4 TRBV5-1
TGTGCCTGGAATCCCGGACAGGGGAGCTATAATTCACCCCTCCACTTT CAWNPGQGSYNSPLHF . TRBD1 TRBJ1-6 TRBV30
TGTGCCAGCAGTTTATTGGGACAGGGTGCTGGAAACACCATATATTTT CASSLLGQGAGNTIYF . TRBD1 TRBJ1-3 TRBV28
TGCGCCAGCAGCCCGACAGGGATGGGGGGCCAAGAGACCCAGTACTTC CASSPTGMGGQETQYF . . TRBJ2-5 TRBV5-1